The sequence of this T cell receptor beta chain was determined in a study of tumor-infiltrating lymphocytes in localized non-small cell lung cancer. Using immunoSEQ multiplex PCR, the repertoire was profiled, and TCRdb retains in-frame clones only, with some absent. The sample carries 15,000 to 20,000 clones, around 72% recorded once. Trimming left V 1 base short and J 8 bases short, with 11 bases between. CDR1 and CDR2 from the germline V gene are SSHAT and FNYEAQ (reference sequence). CDR3 length: 14 amino acids. Material for sequencing was lung tumor tissue. This sequence originates from a human donor with non-small cell lung cancer. The rearrangement links TRBV7-7 to TRBJ1-4; D uncertain. DNA for the CDR3: TGTGCCAGCAGCTTAGACCAAGGGCGGGAAAAACTGTTTTTT. Translating it yields CASSLDQGREKLFF.